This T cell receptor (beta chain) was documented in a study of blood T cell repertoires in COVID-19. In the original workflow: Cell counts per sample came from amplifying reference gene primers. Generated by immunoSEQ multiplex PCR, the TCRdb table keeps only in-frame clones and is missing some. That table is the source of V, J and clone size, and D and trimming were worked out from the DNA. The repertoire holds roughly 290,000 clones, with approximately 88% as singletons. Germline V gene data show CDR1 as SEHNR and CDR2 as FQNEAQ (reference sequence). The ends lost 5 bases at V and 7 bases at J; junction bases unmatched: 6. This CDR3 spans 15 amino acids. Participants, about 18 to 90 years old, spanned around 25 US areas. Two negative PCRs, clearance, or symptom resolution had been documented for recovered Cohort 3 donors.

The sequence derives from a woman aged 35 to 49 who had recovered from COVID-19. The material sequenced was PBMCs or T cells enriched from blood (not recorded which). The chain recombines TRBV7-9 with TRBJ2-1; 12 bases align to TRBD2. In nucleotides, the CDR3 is TGTGCCAGCAGCCCACTAGCGGGAGGTCGTAATGAGCAGTTCTTC. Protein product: CASSPLAGGRNEQFF. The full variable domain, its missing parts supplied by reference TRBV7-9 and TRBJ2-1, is DTGVSQNPRHKITKRGQNVTFRCDPISEHNRLYWYRQTLGQGPEFLTYFQNEAQLEKSRLLSDRFSAERPKGSFSTLEIQRTEQGDSAMYLCASSPLAGGRNEQFFGPGTRLTVL.